The rows below give T cell receptor beta chains drawn from one sample of a study of lymphopenia after photon versus proton radiotherapy. Produced via immunoSEQ multiplex PCR; TCRdb's table is partial and in-frame only. The table has approximately 80,000 clones, around four fifths seen once. The specimen was peripheral blood, collected from a patient treated with proton-based radiotherapy. These receptor sequences come from a man aged 55 to 70 with pancreatic cancer. Both conserved end residues are part of each CDR3. The D gene is left open where the match is weak. For some rows the clone size is stated as once, few or many, or as a class when expanded; others skip it.

V,size,J,D,CDR3,DNA
TRBV5-1,few,TRBJ1-1,TRBD1,CASSFGQGLRTEAFF,TGCGCCAGCAGCTTCGGACAGGGGTTGCGCACTGAAGCTTTCTTT
TRBV6-5,NA,TRBJ2-7,TRBD1,CASSADRGSSYEQYF,TGTGCCAGCAGTGCCGACAGGGGAAGCTCCTACGAGCAGTACTTC
TRBV11-3,NA,TRBJ2-5,NA,CASSDQETQYF,TGTGCCAGCAGCGATCAAGAGACCCAGTACTTC
TRBV6-6,NA,TRBJ2-1,NA,CASSLLMLRGEQFF,TGTGCCAGCAGCCTCTTGATGCTTAGGGGGGAGCAGTTCTTC
TRBV14,NA,TRBJ2-1,NA,CASSQTMALSYNEQFF,TGTGCCAGCAGCCAAACAATGGCCCTCTCCTACAATGAGCAGTTCTTC
TRBV7-2,NA,TRBJ2-7,TRBD2,CASSLAAGVSGYEQYF,TGTGCCAGCAGCTTAGCCGCGGGGGTGTCCGGCTACGAGCAGTACTTC
TRBV12-2,NA,TRBJ1-2,NA,CASRPPAAGYGYTF,TGTGCAAGTCGCCCGCCGGCTGCCGGGTATGGCTACACCTTC
TRBV5-1,NA,TRBJ2-7,TRBD1,CASSPPLTGSDEQYF,TGCGCCAGCAGCCCGCCGTTGACAGGGAGCGACGAGCAGTACTTC
TRBV11-2,NA,TRBJ2-1,TRBD1,CASSLTGTGENEQFF,TGTGCCAGCAGCTTAACCGGGACAGGGGAAAATGAGCAGTTCTTC
TRBV30,NA,TRBJ2-3,NA,CAWNRESSGNPQYF,TGTGCCTGGAACAGAGAGAGCTCGGGAAATCCGCAGTATTTT